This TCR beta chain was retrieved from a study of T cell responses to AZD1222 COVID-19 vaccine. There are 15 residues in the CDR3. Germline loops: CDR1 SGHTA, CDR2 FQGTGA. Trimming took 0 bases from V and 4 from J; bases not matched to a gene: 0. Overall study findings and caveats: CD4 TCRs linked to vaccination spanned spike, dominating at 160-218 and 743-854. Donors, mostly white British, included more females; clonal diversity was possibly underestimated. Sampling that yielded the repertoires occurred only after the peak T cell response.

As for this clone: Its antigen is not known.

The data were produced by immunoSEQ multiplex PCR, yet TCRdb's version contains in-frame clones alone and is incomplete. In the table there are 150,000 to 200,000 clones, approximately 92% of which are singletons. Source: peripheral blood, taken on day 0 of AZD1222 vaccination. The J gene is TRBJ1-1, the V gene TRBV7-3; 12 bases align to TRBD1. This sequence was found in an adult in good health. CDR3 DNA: TGTGCCAGCAGCTTAACGGGACAGGGGGCCACTGAAGCTTTCTTT. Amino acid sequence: CASSLTGQGATEAFF.